The 22 T cell receptor beta chains given below trace back to one sample, sequenced in a study of shared clonotypes between healthy human individuals. Profiled with immunoSEQ multiplex PCR; TCRdb holds only in-frame clones, not every one. The sample lists about 2 million clones, just under 95% occurring once. The naive CD8 fraction comprised CD45RO-negative cells positively selected for CCR7 and excluded terminally differentiated effector memory CD45RA+ cells. Sequencing input: naive CD8+ T cells sorted from blood. All receptors derive from a man younger than 35 in good health.

The CDR3 sequence is CATSMVYYTGDEQFF. In DNA, the CDR3 is TGTGCCACCAGCATGGTTTACTACACCGGCGATGAGCAGTTCTTC. This chain joins TRBV15 and TRBJ2-1; D is unclear. V dropped 4 bases and J dropped 8 bases, with 18 bases sitting between them. CDR1 and CDR2 (germline): LNHNV, YYDKDF (reference sequence). There are 15 residues in the CDR3.

The rearrangement uses TRBV19 and TRBJ1-1; TRBD1 might be the D (6 bases). With 7 bases removed from V and 0 bases from J, the gap between germline ends came to 12 bases. Germline V gene data show CDR1 as LNHDA and CDR2 as SQIVND (reference sequence). This CDR3 comprises 14 residues. CDR3 amino acids: CASTTGPMNTEAFF. Here the CDR3 DNA reads TGTGCCAGTACCACAGGGCCTATGAACACTGAAGCTTTCTTT. The variable domain in full, with the rest retrieved from reference TRBV19 and TRBJ1-1, is DGGITQSPKYLFRKEGQNVTLSCEQNLNHDAMYWYRQDPGQGLRLIYYSQIVNDFQKGDIAEGYSVSREKKESFPLTVTSAQKNPTAFYLCASTTGPMNTEAFFGQGTRLTVV.

This chain joins TRBV6-1 and TRBJ2-5; 8 bases fit TRBD1. Per the germline V gene, CDR1 is MNHNS and CDR2 is SASEGT. Trimming removed 6 bases from V and 5 bases from J; junction bases left unmatched: 20. This CDR3 is 18 amino acids long. CDR3 region: CASSEQTWTGSFMETQYF. The DNA for the CDR3 is TGTGCCAGCAGCGAACAAACTTGGACAGGGAGTTTCATGGAGACCCAGTACTTC.

This clone appeared a single time. CDR3 sequence: CASSAQGAGGADTQYF. The DNA for the CDR3 is TGTGCCAGCAGCGCCCAAGGGGCGGGGGGTGCAGATACGCAGTATTTT. This chain joins TRBV7-9 and TRBJ2-3; 8 nucleotides align to TRBD2. The CDR3 sequence is 16 residues long. Germline assignment: CDR1 SEHNR and CDR2 FQNEAQ (reference sequence). Germline trimming cut 5 bases from V and 4 bases from J; bases unmatched to any gene: 11.

The chain combines TRBV6-5 with TRBJ2-2, with D perhaps TRBD2 (6 bases). The germline CDR1 and CDR2 sequences are MNHEY and SVGAGI. CDR3 size: 16 residues. V was cut by 0 bases and J by 5 bases, with 13 bases left in between. CDR3 loop: CASSYSIGEVTGELFF. CDR3 nucleotides: TGTGCCAGCAGTTACTCAATAGGGGAGGTTACCGGGGAGCTGTTTTTT.

This chain links TRBV9 with TRBJ1-5; perhaps TRBD1 as D (5 bases). The CDR3 runs 15 residues. Germline values: CDR1 SGDLS, CDR2 YYNGEE. The V end was cut by 4 bases, the J end by 0 bases, with 11 bases between. DNA of the CDR3: TGTGCCAGCAGCAATGACAGATATAGCAATCAGCCCCAGCATTTT. Its translation is CASSNDRYSNQPQHF.

V gene TRBV27 combines with J gene TRBJ2-7; 10 nucleotides match TRBD1. This CDR3 has 14 residues. Germline loops: CDR1 MNHEY, CDR2 SMNVEV (reference sequence). V was pared by 5 bases and J by 6 bases, with 7 bases of the junction left unmatched. CDR3 region: CASSAGQGIGEQYF. CDR3 nucleotides: TGTGCCAGCAGTGCGGGACAGGGGATCGGCGAGCAGTACTTC.

This rearrangement joins TRBV30 to TRBJ1-1; possible D gene TRBD1, 5 bases. The germline gives CDR1 GTSNPN, CDR2 SVGIG (reference sequence). V lost 3 bases and J lost 0, with 20 bases in between. There are 17 residues in the CDR3. The CDR3 reads CAWSPPTEKRMNTEAFF. In nucleotides, the CDR3 is TGTGCCTGGAGCCCCCCGACAGAGAAACGAATGAACACTGAAGCTTTCTTT.

The gene calls are TRBV12-5 and TRBJ1-1, with 10 bases lining up with TRBD1. The CDR3 extends over 15 amino acids. Germline V lookup: CDR1 LGHNT, CDR2 FRNRAP. Trimming took 3 bases from V and 6 from J; bases not matched to a gene: 7. This chain's CDR3 is CASGLTGQGLSEAFF. CDR3 DNA: TGTGCTAGTGGTTTAACGGGACAGGGGTTATCTGAAGCTTTCTTT.

V usage is TRBV4-1 and J usage is TRBJ1-4; D possibly corresponds to TRBD1 (6 bases). Looked up from germline, CDR1 is MGHRA and CDR2 is YSYEKL. The CDR3 spans 12 residues. V shed 5 bases and J shed 8 bases, with 9 bases lying between them. CDR3 bases: TGCGCCAGCAGCGGGACAAGCGAAAAACTGTTTTTT. Translation: CASSGTSEKLFF.

The rearrangement uses TRBV11-2 and TRBJ2-1; 9 nucleotides line up with TRBD2. CDR1 and CDR2 (germline): SGHAT, FQNNGV. Trimming took 1 base from V and 6 from J; bases not matched to a gene: 7. The CDR3 totals 16 residues. CDR3 DNA sequence: TGTGCCAGCAGCTTAGTCGGTAGCGGGGGACCCAATGAGCAGTTCTTC. This encodes CASSLVGSGGPNEQFF.

The CDR3 region is CASRGDREHYGYTF. CDR3 DNA: TGTGCCAGCAGGGGGGACAGGGAGCACTATGGCTACACCTTC. The rearrangement uses TRBV6-1 and TRBJ1-2, with 9 bases identical to TRBD1. The germline gives CDR1 MNHNS, CDR2 SASEGT. The CDR3 sequence is 14 residues long. The J segment lost 3 bases and the V segment lost 6 bases, leaving 5 bases of the junction unmatched.

The count of this clone is one. The chain's CDR3 is CASSLWASNQPQHF. CDR3 in DNA: TGTGCCAGCAGCTTGTGGGCTAGCAATCAGCCCCAGCATTTT. The rearrangement links TRBV5-4 to TRBJ1-5; no clear D. The ends were cut back, 1 base at V and 0 bases at J, with 5 bases in the middle. Germline V gives CDR1 SGHNT, CDR2 YYREEE (reference sequence). CDR3 length: 14 amino acids.

The J gene is TRBJ1-2, the V gene TRBV14; TRBD1 matches 9 bases. Germline CDR1 and CDR2: SGHDN and FVKESK. Trimming removed 4 bases from V and 4 bases from J; junction bases left unmatched: 7. The CDR3 length is 15 residues. CDR3 DNA sequence: TGTGCCAGCAGCCGAACAGGGGGCGCCTTCTATGGCTACACCTTC. Its translation: CASSRTGGAFYGYTF.

The chain joins TRBV11-3 to TRBJ1-4, with TRBD1 as a possible D gene (5 bases). V dropped 2 bases and J dropped 3 bases, with 13 bases sitting between them. The CDR3 consists of 16 residues. Germline V CDR1 and CDR2: SGHNT, YENEEA. CDR3: CASSLIQQEANEKLFF. The CDR3 nucleotides read TGTGCCAGCAGCTTAATCCAACAGGAAGCTAATGAAAAACTGTTTTTT.

This chain uses TRBV5-1 with TRBJ2-7, with a tentative D call TRBD1 (6 bases). CDR3 length equals 14 residues. CDR1 SGHRS and CDR2 YFSETQ come from the germline V gene. Between the trimmed V and J ends, which lost 0 bases and 4 bases, there was a span of 11 bases. For the CDR3, the DNA is TGCGCCAGCAGCTTGGAGGGGGATTGGTACGAGCAGTACTTC. It translates to CASSLEGDWYEQYF.

The chain recombines TRBV28 with TRBJ2-7; either TRBD1 or TRBD2 may fit D (5 bases each). CDR3 length: 14 amino acids. Trimming shortened V by 3 bases and J by 4 bases, and 13 bases separated the two germline ends. The germline V gene has CDR1 MDHEN and CDR2 SYDVKM. The CDR3 region is CASSFGTRPYEQYF. CDR3 in DNA: TGTGCCAGCAGTTTTGGGACCCGCCCTTACGAGCAGTACTTC.

Turning to this clone: Different DNA sequences within this sample yield the same CDR3. The genes are TRBV9 and TRBJ2-5, with TRBD1 matching 11 bases. Germline V lookup: CDR1 SGDLS, CDR2 YYNGEE. Trimming removed 0 bases from V and 4 bases from J; junction bases left unmatched: 2. CDR3 length: 15 residues. For the CDR3, the DNA is TGTGCCAGCAGCGTAGACGGGACAGGGGGAGAGACCCAGTACTTC. Translated, it gives CASSVDGTGGETQYF.

The J gene is TRBJ1-2, the V gene TRBV2; D gene ambiguous. The CDR3 is 14 residues long. The germline CDR1 and CDR2 sequences are SNHLY and FYNNEI. Trimming cost V 4 bases and J 2 bases, with 11 bases left between them. The CDR3 coding sequence is TGTGCCAGCAGTGGGTGGGGTATCAACTATGGCTACACCTTC. Its translation: CASSGWGINYGYTF.

The chain carries TRBV9 and TRBJ2-3, with D possibly being TRBD1 (6 bases). Trimming stripped 0 bases from V and 5 bases from J, with 13 bases between. This CDR3 is built from 15 residues. Germline loops: CDR1 SGDLS, CDR2 YYNGEE. CDR3 sequence: CASSVVVGAGDTQYF. CDR3 DNA: TGTGCCAGCAGCGTAGTTGTGGGGGCAGGAGATACGCAGTATTTT.

The CDR3 bases are TGTGCCAGCAGAGTCGGGACATTCTCCACAGATACGCAGTATTTT. Residues: CASRVGTFSTDTQYF. This sequence joins TRBV27 and TRBJ2-3, with D tentatively TRBD1 (6 bases). The CDR3 covers 15 residues. Germline V gene lookup returns CDR1 MNHEY and CDR2 SMNVEV (reference sequence). Trimming pared 6 bases from V and 2 bases from J, leaving 15 bases between.

The chain links TRBV11-2 to TRBJ2-7; no definite D call. V was pared by 5 bases and J by 4 bases, with 12 bases between. In germline, CDR1 is SGHAT, CDR2 FQNNGV. The CDR3 has 13 amino acids. The CDR3 nucleotides are TGTGCCAGCAGCCTATCACTGGGGTACGAGCAGTACTTC. It encodes CASSLSLGYEQYF. Full variable domain (rest looked up from reference TRBV11-2 and TRBJ2-7): EAGVAQSPRYKIIEKRQSVAFWCNPISGHATLYWYQQILGQGPKLLIQFQNNGVVDDSQLPKDRFSAERLKGVDSTLKIQPAKLEDSAVYLCASSLSLGYEQYFGPGTRLTVT.